The clone carrying this T cell receptor (beta chain) was detected only a few times. Its antigen is not known. These data originate in a study of blood T cells in healthy people across ages. Across the study: Capture via template switching afforded approximately one barcoded beta molecule per two T cells.

It was with a sample-barcoded 5' primer and a J-beta primer mix that a second PCR of roughly 6 to 11 cycles was run. Every molecule of cDNA carried a tag from a template-switch adaptor with 12 random nucleotides. A single record per CDR3 protein comes from TCRdb applying MiXCR to the 5' RACE reads. The sample contains 1.5 million to 2 million distinct CDR3 sequences, roughly two fifths of which appear only once. Study results and caveats: Older individuals had lower TCR beta diversity per million T cells (the decline was roughly linear). Naive T cell percentage by flow cytometry tracked strongly with beta diversity.

The clonotype comes from a human donor in good health. Sequencing was carried out using blood.

Here the CDR3 DNA reads TGTGCCAGCAGCTCCCAAGGATCATTCCGCTACGAGCAGTACTTC. This translates into CASSSQGSFRYEQYF. V is TRBV7-2 and J is TRBJ2-7; D uncertain. CDR1 is SGHTA and CDR2 is FQGNSA in the germline V gene. Trimming cost V 4 bases and J 3 bases, with 16 bases left between them. The CDR3 consists of 15 residues.